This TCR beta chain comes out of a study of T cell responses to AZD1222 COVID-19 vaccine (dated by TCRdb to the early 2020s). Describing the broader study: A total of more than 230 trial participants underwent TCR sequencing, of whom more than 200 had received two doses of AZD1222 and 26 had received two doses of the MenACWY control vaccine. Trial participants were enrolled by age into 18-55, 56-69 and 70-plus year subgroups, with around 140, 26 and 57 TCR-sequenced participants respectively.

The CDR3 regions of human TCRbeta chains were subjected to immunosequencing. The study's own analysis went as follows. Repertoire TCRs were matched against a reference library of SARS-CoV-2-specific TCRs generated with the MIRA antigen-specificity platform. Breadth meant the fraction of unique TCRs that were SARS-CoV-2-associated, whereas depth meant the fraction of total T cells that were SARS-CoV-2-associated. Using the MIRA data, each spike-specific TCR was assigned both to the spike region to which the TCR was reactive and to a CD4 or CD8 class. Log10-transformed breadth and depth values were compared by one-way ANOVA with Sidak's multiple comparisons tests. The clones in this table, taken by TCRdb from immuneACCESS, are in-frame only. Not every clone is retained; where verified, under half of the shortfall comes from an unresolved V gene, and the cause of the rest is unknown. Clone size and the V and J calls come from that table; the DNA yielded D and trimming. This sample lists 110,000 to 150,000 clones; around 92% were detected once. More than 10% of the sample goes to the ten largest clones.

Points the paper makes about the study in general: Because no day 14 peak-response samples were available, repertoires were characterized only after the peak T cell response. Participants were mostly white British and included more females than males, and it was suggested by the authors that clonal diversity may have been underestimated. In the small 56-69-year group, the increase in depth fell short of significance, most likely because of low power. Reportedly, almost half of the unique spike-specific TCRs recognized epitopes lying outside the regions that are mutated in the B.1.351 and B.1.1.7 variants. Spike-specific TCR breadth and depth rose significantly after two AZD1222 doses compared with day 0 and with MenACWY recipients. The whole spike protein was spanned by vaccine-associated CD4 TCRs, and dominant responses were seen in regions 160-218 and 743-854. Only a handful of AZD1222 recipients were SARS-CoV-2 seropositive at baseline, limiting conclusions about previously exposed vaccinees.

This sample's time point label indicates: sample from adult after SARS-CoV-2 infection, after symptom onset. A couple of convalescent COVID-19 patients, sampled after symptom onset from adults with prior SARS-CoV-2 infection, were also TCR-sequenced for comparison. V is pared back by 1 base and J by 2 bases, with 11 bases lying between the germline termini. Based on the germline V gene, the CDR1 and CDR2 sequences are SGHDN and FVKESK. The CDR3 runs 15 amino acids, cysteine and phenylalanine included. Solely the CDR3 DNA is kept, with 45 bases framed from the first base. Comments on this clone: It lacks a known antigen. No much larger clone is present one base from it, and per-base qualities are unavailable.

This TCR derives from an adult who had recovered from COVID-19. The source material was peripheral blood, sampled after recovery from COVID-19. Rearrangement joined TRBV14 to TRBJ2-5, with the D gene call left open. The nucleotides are TGTGCCAGCAGCCAAGTATCAGGACCACAAGAGACCCAGTACTTC. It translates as CASSQVSGPQETQYF. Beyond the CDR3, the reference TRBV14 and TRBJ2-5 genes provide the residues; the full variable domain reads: EAGVTQFPSHSVIEKGQTVTLRCDPISGHDNLYWYRRVMGKEIKFLLHFVKESKQDESGMPNNRFLAERTGGTYSTLKVQPAELEDSGVYFCASSQVSGPQETQYFGPGTRLLVL.